A selection of T cell receptor beta chains follows, all from one sample in a study of CD8+CD57+ T cells in acquired aplastic anemia. TCRdb fed the reads into MiXCR, producing one record per CDR3 protein. Among 150,000 or so distinct CDR3 sequences listed, roughly 43% were seen once. The sample was sorted CD4+, CD8+, or CD8+CD57+ T cells (not recorded which) from PBMCs. These receptors all come from a human donor with aplastic anemia. The CDR3 runs from the conserved cysteine through the conserved F or W. A D gene is named only where the DNA matches it firmly. Part of the rows lack a size; the others show once, few, many or a class for expanded clones.

J gene	clone size	D gene	V gene	CDR3 DNA	CDR3 protein
TRBJ2-7	many	TRBD2	TRBV2	TGTGCCCTTTTGGGGACTAGGCGCTACGAGCAGTACTTC	CALLGTRRYEQYF
TRBJ1-2	many	TRBD1	TRBV10-2	TGCGCCATATTAGGACAGGGGAGGAATGGCTACACCTTC	CAILGQGRNGYTF
TRBJ2-1	many	-	TRBV6-5	TGTGCCAGCAGTTACCTCGTTGGCGGGGCGGGCGATGAGCAGTTCTTC	CASSYLVGGAGDEQFF
TRBJ2-3	-	-	TRBV7-9	TGTGCCACCTGGGGGCGCGGCACAGATACGCAGTATTTT	CATWGRGTDTQYF
TRBJ2-5	-	TRBD1	TRBV19	TGTGCCAGTAGCCACGACAGGGGAGAGACCCAGTACTTC	CASSHDRGETQYF
TRBJ2-7	many	-	TRBV18	TGTGCCAGCTCACCATCTAACCCCAGGGTCCTGGTCGAGCAGTACTTC	CASSPSNPRVLVEQYF
TRBJ2-1	-	-	TRBV2	TGTGCCAGCAGTGAAAACGGGAATTACAATGAGCAGTTCTTC	CASSENGNYNEQFF
TRBJ2-3	many	TRBD2	TRBV24-1	TGTGCCACCAGTGACCGTGGACTAGCGGGGGGCATTGATACGCAGTATTTT	CATSDRGLAGGIDTQYF
TRBJ2-7	-	TRBD1	TRBV2	TGTGCCAGCAGTGAGGGCAGGGGGCCGGGGGAGCAGTACTTC	CASSEGRGPGEQYF
TRBJ2-3	many	TRBD2	TRBV9	TGTGCCAGCAGCCCTGGACTAGGCGCAGATACGCAGTATTTT	CASSPGLGADTQYF
TRBJ1-6	many	TRBD1	TRBV20-1	TGCAGTGCCACCGACAGGGGGCATCCCCTCCACTTT	CSATDRGHPLHF
TRBJ1-2	many	TRBD1	TRBV20-1	TGCAGTGCTCGGACAGGCCAAAACTATGGCTACACCTTC	CSARTGQNYGYTF
TRBJ2-1	many	TRBD2	TRBV9	TGTGCCAGCAGCGTAGGCTTGCGGGGGGCTGAGCAGTTCTTC	CASSVGLRGAEQFF
TRBJ2-7	-	-	TRBV5-5	TGTGCCAGCAGCTTCGGGGTGTGCTCCTACGAGCAGTACTTC	CASSFGVCSYEQYF
TRBJ1-1	-	-	TRBV5-6	TGTGCCAGCAGCTCCGTTCGGGGTTCCTGGAACACTGAAGCTTTCTTT	CASSSVRGSWNTEAFF
TRBJ2-5	few	TRBD1	TRBV18	TGTGCCAGCTCGCGGCAACAGGGGGCGCGGGAGACCCAGTACTTC	CASSRQQGARETQYF
TRBJ2-5	-	-	TRBV9	TGTGCCAGCAGCGTAGCGGGGAAAGAGACCCAGTACTTC	CASSVAGKETQYF
TRBJ1-1	-	-	TRBV5-6	TGTGCCAGCAGCTCCACAGGACTAGTGCTCTTT	CASSSTGLVLF
TRBJ2-5	-	-	TRBV7-9	TGTACCAGCAGCTTATCAGGGTGGGAGACCCAGTACTTC	CTSSLSGWETQYF
TRBJ2-1	-	TRBD2	TRBV7-7	TGTGCCAGCAGCCACGGGAGGCGGGAGCACAATGAGCAGTTCTTC	CASSHGRREHNEQFF
TRBJ2-7	many	-	TRBV7-2	TGTGCCAGCAGCTTAGTACTAAGCTACGAGCAGTACTTC	CASSLVLSYEQYF
TRBJ1-3	-	TRBD1	TRBV9	TGTGCCAGCAGCGTAAGGGACAGTGATGGAAACACCATATATTTT	CASSVRDSDGNTIYF
TRBJ2-7	-	-	TRBV20-1	TGCAGTGCTGGTCGGGGTCAGGGGAGCCCCTACGAGCAGTACTTC	CSAGRGQGSPYEQYF
TRBJ1-2	few	TRBD1	TRBV3-1	TGTGCCAGCAGCAGGCAGGGGGATATCTATGGCTACACCTTC	CASSRQGDIYGYTF
TRBJ2-5	-	-	TRBV29-1	TGCAGCGTTGCACCGAACCAAGAGACCCAGTACTTC	CSVAPNQETQYF
TRBJ1-2	many	-	TRBV11-2	TGTGCCAGCAGCAATTACCTCGGTACTCGTTCGGGCTATGGCTACACCTTC	CASSNYLGTRSGYGYTF
TRBJ1-3	many	TRBD1	TRBV19	TGTGCCAGTAGTCTCCCACCCGGGACAGGGGGTGGAAACACCATATATTTT	CASSLPPGTGGGNTIYF
TRBJ1-3	many	-	TRBV12-3/TRBV12-4	TGTGCCAGCAGTTTAAGGGCTCCTGAGAGGGGAAACACCATATATTTT	CASSLRAPERGNTIYF
TRBJ2-2	-	-	TRBV18	TGTGCCAGCTCACCACGTTTGGCCAACGGGGAGCTGTTTTTT	CASSPRLANGELFF
TRBJ2-7	-	-	TRBV13	TGTGCCAGTCAAAGGCCAGGGGCCTCCTCCTACGAGCAGTACTTC	CASQRPGASSYEQYF
TRBJ1-1	many	-	TRBV7-9	TGTGCCAGCAGCTTCGGGGGAAGAAACACTGAAGCTTTCTTT	CASSFGGRNTEAFF
TRBJ1-2	many	-	TRBV19	TGTGCCAGTAGTATTCGGGGGCTTGATGGCTACACCTTC	CASSIRGLDGYTF
TRBJ1-5	-	TRBD1	TRBV2	TGTGCCAGCAGTGAGGACAGGGGATATGGGAGCAATCAGCCCCAGCATTTT	CASSEDRGYGSNQPQHF
TRBJ1-2	-	-	TRBV4-2	TGTGCCAGCAGCTTAGGGAAGGTGCAGGGCACCTTC	CASSLGKVQGTF
TRBJ2-2	few	-	TRBV11-2	TGTGCCAGCAGCTTAGGGAGGGGAATGCGTACCGGGGAGCTGTTTTTT	CASSLGRGMRTGELFF
TRBJ2-5	-	TRBD1	TRBV24-1	TGTGCCACCAGTGATCGACAGGGGGCCGGGGAGACCCAGTACTTC	CATSDRQGAGETQYF
TRBJ1-1	-	-	TRBV19	TGTGCCAGTTCAAACAGCATGAACACTGAAGCTTTCTTT	CASSNSMNTEAFF
TRBJ1-5	-	-	TRBV2	TGTGCCAGCAGTGAACCCGGTTACGGTCAGCCCCAGCATTTT	CASSEPGYGQPQHF
TRBJ1-3	few	-	TRBV6-6	TGTGCCAGCAGTTACTCATCCCAGGGCTCCGGAAACACCATATATTTT	CASSYSSQGSGNTIYF
TRBJ2-6	-	-	TRBV19	TGTGCCAGTAGTATTAACTCTGGGGCCAACGTCCTGACTTTC	CASSINSGANVLTF
TRBJ2-5	many	TRBD2	TRBV11-2	TGTGCCAGCAGCTCCGGGACTAGCGGGGGGGCCCAAGAGACCCAGTACTTC	CASSSGTSGGAQETQYF
TRBJ2-7	-	TRBD1	TRBV20-1	TGCAGTGCTAGTACAGGGGCCGAGCAGTACTTC	CSASTGAEQYF
TRBJ2-7	many	-	TRBV20-1	TGCAGTGCTTCCCGGCGGGGCCCTTACGAGCAGTACTTC	CSASRRGPYEQYF
TRBJ2-5	few	-	TRBV5-6	TGTGCCAGCAGCTCGGGACCGTCGTACCAAGAGACCCAGTACTTC	CASSSGPSYQETQYF
TRBJ1-2	many	TRBD1	TRBV19	TGTGCCAGTTACTACCGACAGGGTATAGGCTATGGCTACACCTTC	CASYYRQGIGYGYTF
TRBJ1-5	-	-	TRBV19	TGTGCCAGTACCTGGGGGCAGGTCAATCAGCCCCAGCATTTT	CASTWGQVNQPQHF
TRBJ2-5	-	-	TRBV7-9	TGTGCCAGCAGCTCATCAGCGCTACAAGAGACCCAGTACTTC	CASSSSALQETQYF
TRBJ1-5	-	-	TRBV2	TGTGCCAGCAGTGCATCGGGGGATCGCAATCAGCCCCAGCATTTT	CASSASGDRNQPQHF
TRBJ1-1	few	-	TRBV5-1	TGCGCCAGCAGCCCCGGGGGGGGGGGCGAGGCTTTCTTT	CASSPGGGGEAFF
TRBJ2-7	-	-	TRBV20-1	TGCAGTGCCAGCGAGGGGGAGAGCTCCTACGAGCAGTACTTC	CSASEGESSYEQYF
TRBJ2-6	-	-	TRBV7-3	TGTGCCAGCAGCCCAACCGGGATTAGCTCGCCTGGGGCCAACGTCCTGACTTTC	CASSPTGISSPGANVLTF
TRBJ1-2	many	-	TRBV15	TGTGCCACCAGCAGACAGAGGAGGGACCCTAACTATGGCTACACCTTC	CATSRQRRDPNYGYTF
TRBJ1-4	-	-	TRBV25-1	TGTGCCAGCAGTGAACTTTCGGCTAATGAAAAACTGTTTTTT	CASSELSANEKLFF
TRBJ1-2	many	-	TRBV11-2	TGTGCCAGCAGCCATCCTTGGAGGGAGGATGGCTACACCTTC	CASSHPWREDGYTF
TRBJ1-1	-	-	TRBV6-2/TRBV6-3	TGTGCCAGCAGTTACCAAACCACTGAAGCTTTCTTT	CASSYQTTEAFF